One TCR beta chain is described in this entry. The germline gives CDR1 MNHNS, CDR2 SASEGT. V lost 3 bases, J lost 1 base, and 15 bases lay in between. This CDR3 has 16 amino acids. This specimen comes from a study of blood T cell repertoires in COVID-19. For the study at large: In each case, the material was cDNA or gDNA derived from T cells, B-cell-depleted T cells, or PBMCs.

As processed by the authors: Counts of nucleated cells, estimated from reference gene primer amplification, were obtained. The table came from immunoSEQ multiplex PCR; TCRdb's copy has only in-frame clones and leaves some out. The V and J calls and clone size are taken from that table; D and trimming were inferred from the DNA. The table records nearly 95,000 clones, about 80% of them present only once. The sequenced sample was peripheral blood. The V and J genes are TRBV6-1 and TRBJ1-2; D is unresolved. This receptor was taken from a human donor in a cohort sampled during active COVID-19. The CDR3 DNA is TGTGCCAGCAGTGAGTCTCTGCGCGGGGATAACTATGGCTACACCTTC. The encoded protein is CASSESLRGDNYGYTF.